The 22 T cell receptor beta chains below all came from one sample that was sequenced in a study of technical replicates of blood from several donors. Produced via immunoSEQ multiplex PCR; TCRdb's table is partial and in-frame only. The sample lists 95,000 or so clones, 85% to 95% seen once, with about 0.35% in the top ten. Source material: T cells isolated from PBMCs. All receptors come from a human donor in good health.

The CDR3 reads CASRAGYNEQFF. CDR3 nucleotides: TGTGCCAGTAGGGCAGGGTACAATGAGCAGTTCTTC. The V and J genes are TRBV19 and TRBJ2-1; possible D gene TRBD1, 5 bases. The CDR3 length is 12 residues. Germline CDR1 and CDR2: LNHDA and SQIVND (reference sequence). Between the trimmed V and J ends, which lost 6 bases and 4 bases, there was a span of 7 bases.

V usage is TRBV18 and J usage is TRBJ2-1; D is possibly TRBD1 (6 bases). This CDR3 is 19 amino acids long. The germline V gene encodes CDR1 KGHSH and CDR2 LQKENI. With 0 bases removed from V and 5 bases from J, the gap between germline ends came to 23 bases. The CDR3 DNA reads TGTGCCAGCTCACCACCTTATGTTTTAAGGGACAAGGAAAACAATGAGCAGTTCTTC. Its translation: CASSPPYVLRDKENNEQFF.

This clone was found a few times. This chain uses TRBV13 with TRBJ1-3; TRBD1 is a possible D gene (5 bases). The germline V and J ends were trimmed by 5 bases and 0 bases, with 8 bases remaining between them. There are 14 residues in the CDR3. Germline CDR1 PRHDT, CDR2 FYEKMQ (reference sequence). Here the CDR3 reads CASSDRTSGNTIYF. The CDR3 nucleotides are TGTGCCAGCAGCGACAGAACCTCTGGAAACACCATATATTTT.

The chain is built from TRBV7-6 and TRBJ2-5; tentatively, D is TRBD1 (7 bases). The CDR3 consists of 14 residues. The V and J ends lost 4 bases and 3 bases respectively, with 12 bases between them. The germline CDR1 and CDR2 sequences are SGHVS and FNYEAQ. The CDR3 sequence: CASSSRGTEETQYF. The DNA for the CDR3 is TGTGCCAGCAGCTCCCGCGGGACAGAAGAGACCCAGTACTTC.

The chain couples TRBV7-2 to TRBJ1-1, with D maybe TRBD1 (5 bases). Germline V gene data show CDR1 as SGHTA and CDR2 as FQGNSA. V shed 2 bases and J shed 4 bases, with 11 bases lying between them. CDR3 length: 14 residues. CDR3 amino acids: CASSLTGGGTEAFF. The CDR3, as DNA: TGTGCCAGCAGCTTAACCGGGGGGGGCACTGAAGCTTTCTTT.

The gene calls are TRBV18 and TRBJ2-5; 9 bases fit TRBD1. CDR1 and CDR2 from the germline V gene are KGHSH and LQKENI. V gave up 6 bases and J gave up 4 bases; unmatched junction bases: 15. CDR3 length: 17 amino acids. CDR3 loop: CASSSYTEQGAGETQYF. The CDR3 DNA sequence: TGTGCCAGCTCCTCCTACACCGAACAGGGGGCCGGAGAGACCCAGTACTTC.

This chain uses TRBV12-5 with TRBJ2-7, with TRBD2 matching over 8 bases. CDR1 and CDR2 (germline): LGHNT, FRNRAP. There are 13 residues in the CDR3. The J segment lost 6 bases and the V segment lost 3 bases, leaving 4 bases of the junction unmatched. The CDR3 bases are TGTGCTAGTGGTTTAAGCGGGAGTCTCGAGCAGTACTTC. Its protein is CASGLSGSLEQYF.

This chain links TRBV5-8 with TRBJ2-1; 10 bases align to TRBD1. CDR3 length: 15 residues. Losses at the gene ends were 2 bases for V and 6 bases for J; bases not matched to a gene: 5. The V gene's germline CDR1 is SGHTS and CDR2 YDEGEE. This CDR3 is CASSLGTGEGNEQFF. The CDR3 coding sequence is TGTGCCAGCAGCTTAGGGACAGGGGAGGGCAATGAGCAGTTCTTC.

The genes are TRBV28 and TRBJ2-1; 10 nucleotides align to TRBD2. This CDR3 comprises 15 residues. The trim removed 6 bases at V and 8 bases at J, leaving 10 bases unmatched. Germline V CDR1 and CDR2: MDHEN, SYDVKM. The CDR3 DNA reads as TGTGCCAGCAGCTACGCTAGCGGGAGACGGGATGAGCAGTTCTTC. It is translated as CASSYASGRRDEQFF.

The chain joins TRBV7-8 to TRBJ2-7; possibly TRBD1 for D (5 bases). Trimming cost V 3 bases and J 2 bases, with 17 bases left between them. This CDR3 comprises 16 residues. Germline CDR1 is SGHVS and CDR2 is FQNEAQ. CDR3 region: CASSFSSSGSTYEQYF. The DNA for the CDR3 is TGTGCCAGCAGCTTCTCAAGTTCAGGGTCGACCTACGAGCAGTACTTC.

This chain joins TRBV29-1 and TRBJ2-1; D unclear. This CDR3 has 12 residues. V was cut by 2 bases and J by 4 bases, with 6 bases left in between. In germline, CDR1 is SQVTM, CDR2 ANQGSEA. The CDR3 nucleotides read TGCAGCGTTGAACCAGGTTACAATGAGCAGTTCTTC. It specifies CSVEPGYNEQFF.

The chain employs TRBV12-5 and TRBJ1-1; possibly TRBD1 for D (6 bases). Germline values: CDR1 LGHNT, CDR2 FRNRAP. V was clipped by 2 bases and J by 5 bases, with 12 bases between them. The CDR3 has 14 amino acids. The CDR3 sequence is CASGLYREWTEAFF. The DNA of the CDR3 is TGTGCTAGTGGTTTGTACAGGGAATGGACTGAAGCTTTCTTT. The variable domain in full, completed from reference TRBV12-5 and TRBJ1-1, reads DARVTQTPRHKVTEMGQEVTMRCQPILGHNTVFWYRQTMMQGLELLAYFRNRAPLDDSGMPKDRFSAEMPDATLATLKIQPSEPRDSAVYFCASGLYREWTEAFFGQGTRLTVV.

The CDR3 loop is CASSFGENTIYF. Here the CDR3 DNA reads TGTGCCAGCAGCTTCGGGGAAAACACCATATATTTT. The J gene is TRBJ1-3, the V gene TRBV11-2, with D uncertain. The length of the CDR3 is 12 residues. Trimming removed 3 bases from V and 6 bases from J, with 6 bases in between. CDR1 and CDR2 from the germline V gene are SGHAT and FQNNGV.

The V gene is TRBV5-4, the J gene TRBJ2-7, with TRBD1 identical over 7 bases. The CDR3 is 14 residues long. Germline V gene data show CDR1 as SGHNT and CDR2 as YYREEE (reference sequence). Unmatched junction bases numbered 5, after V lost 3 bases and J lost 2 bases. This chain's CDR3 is CASSSPTGTYEQYF. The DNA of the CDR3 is TGTGCCAGCAGCTCCCCGACAGGGACCTACGAGCAGTACTTC.

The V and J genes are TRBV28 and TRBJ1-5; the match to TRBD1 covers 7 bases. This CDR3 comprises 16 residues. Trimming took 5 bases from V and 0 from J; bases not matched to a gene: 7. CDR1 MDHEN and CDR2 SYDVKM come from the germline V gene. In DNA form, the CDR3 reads TGTGCCAGCAGTCTATTACAGGGGTATAGCAATCAGCCCCAGCATTTT. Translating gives CASSLLQGYSNQPQHF.

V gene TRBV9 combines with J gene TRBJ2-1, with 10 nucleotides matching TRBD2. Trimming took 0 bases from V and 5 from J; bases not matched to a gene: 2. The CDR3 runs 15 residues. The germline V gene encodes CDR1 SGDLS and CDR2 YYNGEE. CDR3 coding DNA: TGTGCCAGCAGCGTAGACCTAGCGGGAGACAATGAGCAGTTCTTC. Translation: CASSVDLAGDNEQFF.

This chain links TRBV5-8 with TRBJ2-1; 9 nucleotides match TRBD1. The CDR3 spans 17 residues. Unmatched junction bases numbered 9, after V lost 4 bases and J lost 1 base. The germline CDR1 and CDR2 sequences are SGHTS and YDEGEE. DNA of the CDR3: TGTGCCAGCAGCCAACCGCGGGGGACAGGGTCCTACAATGAGCAGTTCTTC. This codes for CASSQPRGTGSYNEQFF.

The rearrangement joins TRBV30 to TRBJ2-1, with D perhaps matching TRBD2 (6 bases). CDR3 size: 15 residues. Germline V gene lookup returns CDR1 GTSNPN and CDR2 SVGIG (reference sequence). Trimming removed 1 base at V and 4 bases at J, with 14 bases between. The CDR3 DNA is TGTGCCTGGAGTGGGGGACTCCCAGCGTACAATGAGCAGTTCTTC. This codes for CAWSGGLPAYNEQFF.

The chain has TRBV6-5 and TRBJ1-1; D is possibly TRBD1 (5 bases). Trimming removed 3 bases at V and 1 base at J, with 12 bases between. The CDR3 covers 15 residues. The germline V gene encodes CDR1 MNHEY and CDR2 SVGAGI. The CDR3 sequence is CASSYMGLRNTEAFF. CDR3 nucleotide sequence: TGTGCCAGCAGTTATATGGGGCTCCGGAACACTGAAGCTTTCTTT.

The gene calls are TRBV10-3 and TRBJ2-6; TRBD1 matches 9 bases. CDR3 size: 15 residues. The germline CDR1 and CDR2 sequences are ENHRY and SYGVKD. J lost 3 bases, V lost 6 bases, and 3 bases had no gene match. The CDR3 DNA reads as TGTGCCATCAGCGACAGGGGGGTTGGGGCCAACGTCCTGACTTTC. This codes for CAISDRGVGANVLTF.

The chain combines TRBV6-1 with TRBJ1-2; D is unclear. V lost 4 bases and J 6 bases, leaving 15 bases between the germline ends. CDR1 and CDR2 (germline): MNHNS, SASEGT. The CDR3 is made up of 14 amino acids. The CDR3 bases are TGTGCCAGCAGTGGGGCGCTGATTCCACATGGCTACACCTTC. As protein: CASSGALIPHGYTF.

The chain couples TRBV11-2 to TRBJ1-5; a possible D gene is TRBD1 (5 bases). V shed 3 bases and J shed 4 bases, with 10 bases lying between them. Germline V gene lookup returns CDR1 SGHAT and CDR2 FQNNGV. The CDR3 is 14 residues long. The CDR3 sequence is CASSLGQNNQPQHF. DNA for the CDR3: TGTGCCAGCAGCTTGGGGCAAAATAATCAGCCCCAGCATTTT.